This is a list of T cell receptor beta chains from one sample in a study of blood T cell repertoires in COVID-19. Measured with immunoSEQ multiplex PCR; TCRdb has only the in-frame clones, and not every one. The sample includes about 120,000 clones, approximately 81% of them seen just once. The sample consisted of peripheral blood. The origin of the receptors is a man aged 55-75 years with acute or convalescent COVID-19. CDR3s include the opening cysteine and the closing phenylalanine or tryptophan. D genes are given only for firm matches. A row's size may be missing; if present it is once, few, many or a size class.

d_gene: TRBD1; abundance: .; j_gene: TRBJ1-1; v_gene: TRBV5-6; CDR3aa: CASSQRTGVVGTEAFF; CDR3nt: TGTGCCAGCAGCCAAAGGACAGGTGTAGTAGGCACTGAAGCTTTCTTT
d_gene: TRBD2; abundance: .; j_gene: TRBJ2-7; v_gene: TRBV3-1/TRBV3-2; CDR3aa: CASTEGIGASGAYEQYF; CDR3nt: TGTGCCAGCACCGAGGGAATCGGGGCTAGCGGAGCCTACGAGCAGTACTTC
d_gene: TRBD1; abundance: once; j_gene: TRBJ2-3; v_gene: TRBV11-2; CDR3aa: CASSDRTGAYVTDTQYF; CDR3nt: TGTGCCAGCAGCGACCGGACAGGCGCGTATGTCACAGATACGCAGTATTTT
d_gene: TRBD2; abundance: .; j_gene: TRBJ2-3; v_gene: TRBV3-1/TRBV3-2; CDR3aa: CASSYGLAGTDTQYF; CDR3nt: TGTGCCAGCAGTTACGGACTAGCGGGCACAGATACGCAGTATTTT
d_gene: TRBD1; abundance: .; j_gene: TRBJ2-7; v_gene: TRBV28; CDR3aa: CASRLRQGAREQYF; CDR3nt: TGTGCCAGCAGGTTACGCCAGGGGGCGAGGGAGCAGTACTTC
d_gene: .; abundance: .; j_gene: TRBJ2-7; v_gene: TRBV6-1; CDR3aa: CASSEAVQGTGEQYF; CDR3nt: TGTGCCAGCAGTGAAGCGGTACAGGGAACAGGAGAGCAGTACTTC
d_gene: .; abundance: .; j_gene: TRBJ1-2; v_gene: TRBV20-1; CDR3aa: CSASNRDEYGYTF; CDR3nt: TGCAGTGCTAGTAACAGGGACGAATATGGCTACACCTTC
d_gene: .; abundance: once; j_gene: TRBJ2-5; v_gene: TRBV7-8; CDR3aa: CASSRGKEETQYF; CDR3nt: TGTGCCAGCAGCCGCGGGAAGGAAGAGACCCAGTACTTC
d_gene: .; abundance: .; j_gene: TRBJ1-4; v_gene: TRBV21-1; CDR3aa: CASSKSHRPGDEKLFF; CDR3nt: TGTGCCAGCAGCAAATCACACCGCCCTGGAGATGAAAAACTGTTTTTT
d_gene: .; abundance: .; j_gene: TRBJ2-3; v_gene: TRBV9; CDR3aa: CASSVGEGGDTQYF; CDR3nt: TGTGCCAGCAGCGTAGGAGAAGGAGGAGATACGCAGTATTTT
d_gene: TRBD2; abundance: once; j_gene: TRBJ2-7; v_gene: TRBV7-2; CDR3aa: CASSLAASGVSYEQYF; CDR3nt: TGTGCCAGCAGCTTAGCGGCTAGCGGGGTCTCCTACGAGCAGTACTTC
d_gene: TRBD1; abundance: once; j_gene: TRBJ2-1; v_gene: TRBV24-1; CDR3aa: CATSDPGQGRYNEQFF; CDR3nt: TGTGCCACCAGTGACCCAGGACAGGGTCGCTACAATGAGCAGTTCTTC
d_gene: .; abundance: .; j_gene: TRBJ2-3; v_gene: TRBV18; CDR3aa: CASSPLAGPSTDTQYF; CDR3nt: TGTGCCAGCTCACCCCTCGCAGGGCCCAGCACAGATACGCAGTATTTT
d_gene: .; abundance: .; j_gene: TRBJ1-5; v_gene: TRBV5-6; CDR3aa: CASSLELKRGQPQHF; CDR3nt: TGTGCCAGCAGCTTGGAATTGAAAAGAGGTCAGCCCCAGCATTTT
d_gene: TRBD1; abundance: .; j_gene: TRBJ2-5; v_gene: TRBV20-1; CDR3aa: CSASVSNRGQETQYF; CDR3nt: TGCAGTGCTAGTGTTTCGAACAGGGGTCAAGAGACCCAGTACTTC
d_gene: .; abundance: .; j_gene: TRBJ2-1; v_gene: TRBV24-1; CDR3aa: CATSDPRGGEQFF; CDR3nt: TGTGCCACCAGTGACCCTAGGGGAGGTGAGCAGTTCTTC